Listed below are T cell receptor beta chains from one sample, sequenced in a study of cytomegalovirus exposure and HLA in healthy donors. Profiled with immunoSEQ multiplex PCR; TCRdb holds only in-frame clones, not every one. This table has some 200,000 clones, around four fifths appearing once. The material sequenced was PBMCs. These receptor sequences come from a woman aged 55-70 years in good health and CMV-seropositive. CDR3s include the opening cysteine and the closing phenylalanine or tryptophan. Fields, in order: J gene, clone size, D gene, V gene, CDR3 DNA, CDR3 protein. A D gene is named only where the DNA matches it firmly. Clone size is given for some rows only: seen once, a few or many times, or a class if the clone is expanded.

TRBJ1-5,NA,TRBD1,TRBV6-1,TGTGCCAGCAGTGTACAAACAGGGGGCGGTCAGCCCCAGCATTTT,CASSVQTGGGQPQHF
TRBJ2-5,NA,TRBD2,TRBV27,TGTGCCAGCAGTTTAACGACTAGCGGTATAGGGACCCAGTACTTC,CASSLTTSGIGTQYF
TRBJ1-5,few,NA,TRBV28,TGTGCCAGCAGTCTCCCCCACAGCTACGATCAGCCCCAGCATTTT,CASSLPHSYDQPQHF
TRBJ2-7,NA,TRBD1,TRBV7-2,TGTGCCAGCAGCCTCGGACAGGGCTGGCGAGAGCAGTACTTC,CASSLGQGWREQYF
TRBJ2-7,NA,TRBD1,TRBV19,TGTGCCAGTGCCGACAGGGGGGGCTACGAGCAGTACTTC,CASADRGGYEQYF
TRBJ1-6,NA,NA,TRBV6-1,TGTGCCAGCAGTGCCGACAGGTGGAATTCACCCCTCCACTTT,CASSADRWNSPLHF
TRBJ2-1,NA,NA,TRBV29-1,TGCAGCGTTGAGGGGGGAAGCTCCTACAATGAGCAGTTCTTC,CSVEGGSSYNEQFF
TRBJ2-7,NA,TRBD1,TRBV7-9,TGTTCCAGCAGCCTACTACAGGGGGCCTACGAGCAGTACTTC,CSSSLLQGAYEQYF
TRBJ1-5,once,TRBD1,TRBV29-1,TGCAGCGTGGGACAGGGTAATCAGCCCCAGCATTTT,CSVGQGNQPQHF
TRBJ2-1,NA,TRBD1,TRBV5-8,TGTGCCAGCAGCCGAAGACAGGGCAAGAGTGAGCAGTTCTTC,CASSRRQGKSEQFF